These 20 T cell receptor beta chains originate from one sample sequenced in a study of blood T cell repertoires in COVID-19. Generated by immunoSEQ multiplex PCR, the TCRdb table keeps only in-frame clones and is missing some. This sample yields more than 150,000 clones, of which nearly 80% are seen a single time; roughly 28% belongs to the top ten. Source material: peripheral blood. These receptors originate from a woman aged 65 to 85 with acute or convalescent COVID-19.

This clone was seen only a few times. The chain couples TRBV7-2 to TRBJ1-2, with a possible D match to TRBD1 (5 bases). The length of the CDR3 is 15 residues. The germline V gene has CDR1 SGHTA and CDR2 FQGNSA. The ends were cut back, 1 base at V and 2 bases at J, with 11 bases in the middle. CDR3 DNA sequence: TGTGCCAGCAGCTTAGTCTGGCGGGGGAACTATGGCTACACCTTC. Translating it yields CASSLVWRGNYGYTF.

This clone was found many times. The rearrangement joins TRBV5-1 to TRBJ2-1; 10 bases map to TRBD1. With 4 bases clipped from V and 6 bases from J, the junction kept 7 bases outside the gene matches. The CDR3 has 15 residues. Per the germline V gene, CDR1 is SGHRS and CDR2 is YFSETQ. The CDR3 spells CASSRGQGDVNEQFF. CDR3 coding DNA: TGCGCCAGCAGCCGAGGACAGGGGGACGTCAATGAGCAGTTCTTC.

The chain joins TRBV9 to TRBJ2-1, with D possibly TRBD2 on 5 matching bases. The ends were cut back, 0 bases at V and 12 bases at J, with 16 bases in the middle. Per germline, CDR1 SGDLS and CDR2 YYNGEE. The CDR3 contains 14 residues. The CDR3 nucleotides read TGTGCCAGCAGCGTAGCTAGCCCCAGAAGGGTGCAGTTCTTC. This codes for CASSVASPRRVQFF. Full variable domain (remainder filled in from reference TRBV9 and TRBJ2-1): DSGVTQTPKHLITATGQRVTLRCSPRSGDLSVYWYQQSLDQGLQFLIQYYNGEERAKGNILERFSAQQFPDLHSELNLSSLELGDSALYFCASSVASPRRVQFFGPGTRLTVL.

This clone has a handful of counts. Other DNA sequences from this sample encode an identical CDR3 as well. The V and J genes are TRBV12-3 or TRBV12-4 and TRBJ1-5; no firm D call. The CDR3 sequence is 12 residues long. V lost 6 bases, J lost 4 bases, and 7 bases lay in between. The CDR3, as DNA: TGTGCCAGCAGCCCCTCGAATCAGCCCCAGCATTTT. This encodes CASSPSNQPQHF.

The chain employs TRBV7-2 and TRBJ2-7; no firm D call. Trimming shortened V by 1 base and J by 0 bases, and 7 bases separated the two germline ends. The CDR3 sequence is 14 residues long. Germline CDR1 is SGHTA and CDR2 is FQGNSA. The CDR3 sequence: CASSLGAGSYEQYF. CDR3 in DNA: TGTGCCAGCAGCTTAGGGGCAGGCTCCTACGAGCAGTACTTC.

The genes are TRBV7-9 and TRBJ2-2, with D unresolved. The V end was cut by 3 bases, the J end by 4 bases, with 9 bases between. The CDR3 extends over 14 amino acids. Per germline, CDR1 SEHNR and CDR2 FQNEAQ (reference sequence). The DNA of the CDR3 is TGTGCCAGCAGCTTCATTAGTATCACCGGGGAGCTGTTTTTT. Amino acid sequence: CASSFISITGELFF.

The genes are TRBV24-1 and TRBJ2-1, with TRBD2 identical over 9 bases. This CDR3 region has 15 residues. Germline V gives CDR1 KGHDR, CDR2 SFDVKD. V lost 5 bases and J lost 0; bases outside the gene matches: 1. The CDR3 reads CATSVAGASYNEQFF. The CDR3 nucleotides read TGTGCCACCAGTGTAGCGGGGGCCTCCTACAATGAGCAGTTCTTC.

The chain's CDR3 is CASSHTGESGNTIYF. Here the CDR3 DNA reads TGTGCCAGCAGCCATACAGGGGAATCTGGAAACACCATATATTTT. J is TRBJ1-3 and V is TRBV3-1 (or the pseudogene TRBV3-2), with TRBD1 matching 7 bases. CDR1 LGHDT and CDR2 YNNKEL come from the germline V gene (reference sequence). Trimming at V came to 3 bases and at J to 1 base, leaving 3 bases not matched to a gene. This CDR3 region has 15 residues.

The sample holds one count of this clone. The junction departs from the called germline gene at one end, perhaps through a read error. V usage is TRBV7-9 and J usage is TRBJ2-3; TRBD2 is a possible D gene (6 bases). Germline loops: CDR1 SEHNR, CDR2 FQNEAQ (reference sequence). The CDR3 consists of 19 residues. Here the CDR3 DNA reads TGTGCCAGCAGATTAGGAGTCAGTATAGGAGGGAGTGGAGACGATACGCAGTATTTT. Translation: CASRLGVSIGGSGDDTQYF.

This chain uses TRBV5-1 with TRBJ1-4; D is perhaps TRBD1 (5 bases). V lost 1 base, J lost 6 bases, and 13 bases lay in between. Germline V gene lookup returns CDR1 SGHRS and CDR2 YFSETQ. This CDR3 spans 15 amino acids. The CDR3 protein is CASSLSQGGDEKLFF. The CDR3 bases are TGCGCCAGCAGCTTGTCTCAGGGTGGGGATGAAAAACTGTTTTTT.

The V gene is TRBV15, the J gene TRBJ2-3, with 8 bases aligning to TRBD2. The junction had 6 bases not matched to a gene; V was cut back by 0 bases and J by 1 base. This CDR3 region has 17 residues. Germline CDR1 and CDR2: LNHNV and YYDKDF (reference sequence). This CDR3 is CATSRDRTGGRTDTQYF. The CDR3 DNA reads as TGTGCCACCAGCAGAGATCGAACGGGAGGGCGCACAGATACGCAGTATTTT.

The chain carries TRBV6-4 and TRBJ2-1; TRBD1 might be the D (5 bases). The V and J ends lost 6 bases and 9 bases respectively, with 9 bases between them. The CDR3 consists of 11 residues. Germline CDR1 MRHNA, CDR2 SNTAGT. The CDR3: CASSQGSEQFF. In DNA form, the CDR3 reads TGTGCCAGCAGCCAGGGAAGTGAGCAGTTCTTC.

The V gene is TRBV30, the J gene TRBJ2-3; TRBD1 aligns across 7 bases. Germline assignment: CDR1 GTSNPN and CDR2 SVGIG (reference sequence). J gave up 4 bases and V 0 bases, and 7 bases lay outside the gene matches. This CDR3 has 15 amino acids. The CDR3 loop reads CAWSVGTGASDTQYF. The CDR3, as DNA: TGTGCCTGGAGTGTAGGAACAGGGGCTTCAGATACGCAGTATTTT. Filled out from reference TRBV30 and TRBJ2-3, the complete variable domain reads SQTIHQWPATLVQPVGSPLSLECTVEGTSNPNLYWYRQAAGRGLQLLFYSVGIGQISSEVPQNLSASRPQDRQFILSSKKLLLSDSGFYLCAWSVGTGASDTQYFGPGTRLTVL.

The table lists this clone with a few counts. The rearrangement joins TRBV29-1 to TRBJ2-7; tentatively, D is TRBD1 (6 bases). The V end lost 1 base, the J end lost 2 bases, and 12 bases lay between the germline ends. The CDR3 runs to 14 residues. CDR1 is SQVTM and CDR2 is ANQGSEA in the germline V gene. Here the CDR3 reads CSVEGGQSAYEQYF. The DNA for the CDR3 is TGCAGCGTTGAAGGAGGACAGTCCGCCTACGAGCAGTACTTC.

The J gene is TRBJ1-5, the V gene TRBV5-5; D gene unclear. The CDR3 has 15 amino acids. CDR1 and CDR2 (germline): SGHKS, YYEKEE (reference sequence). The V and J ends lost 1 base and 5 bases respectively, with 13 bases between them. CDR3 DNA: TGTGCCAGCAGCTTGAATCGGCAGGCGCATCAGCCCCAGCATTTT. Residues: CASSLNRQAHQPQHF.

The chain uses TRBV29-1 and TRBJ2-1; TRBD2 matches at 8 bases. The germline V gene encodes CDR1 SQVTM and CDR2 ANQGSEA. After removal of 6 bases from V and 0 bases from J, the junction contained 4 bases not matched to a gene. The CDR3 is 14 residues long. CDR3 bases: TGCAGCGTAACGGGGGGGAGCTCCTACAATGAGCAGTTCTTC. Translated: CSVTGGSSYNEQFF.

This clone was detected ten times or more. This chain uses TRBV28 with TRBJ2-7, with TRBD1 matching over 8 bases. Germline-derived CDR1 and CDR2 are MDHEN and SYDVKM. V lost 6 bases and J lost 3; bases outside the gene matches: 4. The CDR3 totals 13 residues. The CDR3 DNA sequence: TGTGCCAGCAGGGCTACAGGGGGCTACGAGCAGTACTTC. Encoded protein: CASRATGGYEQYF.

This chain connects TRBV18 to TRBJ2-5; TRBD2 might be the D (5 bases). CDR1 is KGHSH and CDR2 is LQKENI in the germline V gene. The CDR3 loop spans 17 amino acids. The V end lost 2 bases, the J end lost 0 bases, and 16 bases lay between the germline ends. The CDR3 nucleotides read TGTGCCAGCTCACCAATTGGGTTTGGGAGCCACCAAGAGACCCAGTACTTC. Protein sequence: CASSPIGFGSHQETQYF.

The rearrangement links TRBV9 to TRBJ1-1; 8 bases line up with TRBD1. The CDR3 extends over 16 amino acids. Germline V gene data show CDR1 as SGDLS and CDR2 as YYNGEE. The V and J ends lost 4 bases and 0 bases, in that order; junction bases with no gene match: 8. The CDR3 nucleotides are TGTGCCAGCAGCATTGGACAGGGAGACTTGAACACTGAAGCTTTCTTT. It is translated as CASSIGQGDLNTEAFF.

The V and J genes are TRBV5-1 and TRBJ2-3; 9 bases agree with TRBD2. The germline V gene has CDR1 SGHRS and CDR2 YFSETQ. The CDR3 length is 14 residues. V was clipped by 6 bases and J by 2 bases; unmatched bases: 4. The CDR3, as DNA: TGCGCCAGCAAGTGGACTAGCGCCACAGATACGCAGTATTTT. Residues: CASKWTSATDTQYF. Full variable domain (missing parts from reference TRBV5-1 and TRBJ2-3): KAGVTQTPRYLIKTRGQQVTLSCSPISGHRSVSWYQQTPGQGLQFLFEYFSETQRNKGNFPGRFSGRQFSNSRSEMNVSTLELGDSALYLCASKWTSATDTQYFGPGTRLTVL.